A single T cell receptor (beta chain) is shown here with its context. Its antigen is unidentified. The data belong to a study of post-analysis software for immune sequencing data. Study-wide findings and caveats: Relative to controls, patients with multiple sclerosis showed significantly lower normalized Chao1 diversity. TRBV segments more frequent in patients than in controls numbered about 5 and included TRBV5-6, TRBV5-1 and TRBV20-1. Samples made in the same batch grouped tightly together by F measure.

The V gene lost 4 bases and the J gene lost 0 bases, with 10 bases spanning the gap. CDR1 and CDR2 (germline): SGHRS, YFSETQ. CDR3 length: 15 amino acids. TCR beta libraries were prepared from cDNA with unique molecular identifiers. TCRdb ran MiXCR on the PCR reads and lists one entry per CDR3 protein. This sample has under 900,000 distinct CDR3 sequences, with approximately 57% found just once. Sequenced material: blood. The sequence was obtained from a girl aged 5 to 17 with multiple sclerosis. The rearrangement joins TRBV5-1 to TRBJ2-2, with D maybe TRBD2 (5 bases). CDR3 sequence: CASSVPGSNTGELFF. In nucleotides, the CDR3 is TGCGCCAGCAGCGTACCGGGATCGAACACCGGGGAGCTGTTTTTT.